The 15 T cell receptor beta chains presented below share a single source sample, sequenced in a study of T-cell memory formation after mild COVID-19. TCRdb passed the 5' RACE reads through MiXCR, listing each CDR3 protein once. The sample contains around 340,000 distinct CDR3 sequences, roughly an eighth of which appear only once. Sequencing was done on a sample of PBMCs or a T cell subset sorted from them (not recorded which). These receptors all come from a man younger than 35 who had mild COVID-19 (a few samples of this study predate the infection). Cell type and time point are not known.

Only a few counts were recorded for this clonotype. The chain has TRBV18 and TRBJ1-5; D uncertain. Germline loops: CDR1 KGHSH, CDR2 LQKENI. The V end was cut by 6 bases, the J end by 7 bases, with 16 bases between. This CDR3 region has 14 residues. The chain's CDR3 is CASSSWGTGQPQHF. The DNA of the CDR3 is TGTGCCAGCTCCTCGTGGGGAACGGGGCAGCCCCAGCATTTT.

The chain combines TRBV12-3 or TRBV12-4 with TRBJ2-1; 7 bases match TRBD2. The CDR3 length is 14 residues. After removal of 7 bases from V and 4 bases from J, the junction contained 7 bases not matched to a gene. CDR3 bases: TGTGCCAGCACAGGCGGGGGAACTTACAATGAGCAGTTCTTC. Amino acid sequence: CASTGGGTYNEQFF.

This clonotype was recorded a few times. The chain uses TRBV7-2 and TRBJ2-5; TRBD1 matches at 7 bases. The germline gives CDR1 SGHTA, CDR2 FQGNSA. The J segment lost 5 bases and the V segment lost 5 bases, leaving 5 bases of the junction unmatched. The CDR3 runs 13 residues. CDR3 sequence reads: CASSPQGWETQYF. The CDR3 nucleotides are TGTGCCAGCAGCCCACAGGGGTGGGAGACCCAGTACTTC.

This clonotype was observed a few times. This rearrangement joins TRBV12-3 or TRBV12-4 to TRBJ2-2; no definite D call. The CDR3 has 16 residues. V lost 5 bases, J lost 1 base, and 14 bases lay in between. CDR3 sequence reads: CASSLSPTVNTGELFF. The CDR3 coding sequence is TGTGCCAGCAGTCTTAGCCCCACAGTGAACACCGGGGAGCTGTTTTTT.

The J gene is TRBJ1-5, the V gene TRBV6-2 or TRBV6-3; 10 bases are shared with TRBD1. Germline lookup yields CDR1 MNHEY and CDR2 SVGEGT. V gave up 6 bases and J gave up 3 bases; unmatched junction bases: 8. The CDR3 extends over 16 amino acids. Here the CDR3 reads CASSQPGQGHNQPQHF. The CDR3 coding sequence is TGTGCCAGCAGCCAACCGGGACAGGGGCACAATCAGCCCCAGCATTTT.

This clonotype appeared a few times. V is TRBV27 and J is TRBJ1-1; TRBD1 matches at 7 bases. Germline V gene sequence: CDR1 MNHEY, CDR2 SMNVEV (reference sequence). V shed 1 base, J shed 8 bases, and the junction held 10 bases outside the gene matches. CDR3 length: 15 residues. This CDR3 reads CASSLFRPEGAEAFF. The CDR3 DNA reads as TGTGCCAGCAGTTTATTCAGGCCTGAGGGGGCGGAAGCTTTCTTT.

The chain joins TRBV28 to TRBJ1-1; a possible D gene is TRBD1 (5 bases). There are 15 residues in the CDR3. From germline, CDR1 is MDHEN and CDR2 SYDVKM. V was cut by 7 bases and J by 2 bases, with 17 bases left in between. The CDR3 protein is CASIGVGQGNTEAFF. CDR3 nucleotides: TGTGCCAGCATTGGAGTCGGGCAGGGCAACACTGAAGCTTTCTTT.

This clonotype has just a few counts. The chain has TRBV6-5 and TRBJ2-1, with D unclear. The CDR3 length is 15 residues. V dropped 5 bases and J dropped 4 bases, with 15 bases sitting between them. CDR1 MNHEY and CDR2 SVGAGI come from the germline V gene. In DNA form, the CDR3 reads TGTGCCAGCAGTGGATCAGAAAGTTATTACAATGAGCAGTTCTTC. Amino acid sequence: CASSGSESYYNEQFF.

This clonotype was counted only a few times. V usage is TRBV12-3 or TRBV12-4 and J usage is TRBJ2-1; 9 nucleotides align to TRBD2. CDR3 size: 16 residues. After removal of 4 bases from V and 3 bases from J, the junction contained 7 bases not matched to a gene. The CDR3 coding sequence is TGTGCCAGCAGTTCCCCCGGGACTAGCTACTACAATGAGCAGTTCTTC. This codes for CASSSPGTSYYNEQFF.

The V call is TRBV28, the J call TRBJ2-7; 7 bases fit TRBD1. V trimming: 6 bases; J trimming: 3 bases; junction bases outside the gene matches: 2. This CDR3 spans 12 amino acids. Germline V gene sequence: CDR1 MDHEN, CDR2 SYDVKM. In DNA, the CDR3 is TGTGCCAGCAGCGACAGGGTCTACGAGCAGTACGTC. Translating gives CASSDRVYEQYV.

This clonotype was observed a handful of times. The chain links TRBV7-9 to TRBJ1-1; the D is unclear. V gave up 1 base and J gave up 2 bases, with 11 bases separating them. The CDR3 extends over 15 amino acids. Germline V gives CDR1 SEHNR, CDR2 FQNEAQ (reference sequence). The CDR3 spells CASSLERGFNTEAFF. The CDR3 DNA reads TGTGCCAGCAGCTTAGAGCGTGGTTTTAACACTGAAGCTTTCTTT.

This clonotype was counted many times. The chain links TRBV5-1 to TRBJ2-3; no reliable D call. Trimming left V 0 bases short and J 2 bases short, with 7 bases between. The CDR3 runs 14 residues. Germline lookup yields CDR1 SGHRS and CDR2 YFSETQ. The CDR3 here is CASSLVQATDTQYF. CDR3 in DNA: TGCGCCAGCAGCTTGGTTCAGGCCACAGATACGCAGTATTTT.

This clonotype was detected only a few times. The CDR3 reads CSARGPGTGFVSNQPQHF. DNA of the CDR3: TGCAGTGCTAGAGGCCCTGGGACAGGGTTTGTTAGCAATCAGCCCCAGCATTTT. The chain is built from TRBV20-1 and TRBJ1-5; 9 positions agree with TRBD1. The germline V gene encodes CDR1 DFQATT and CDR2 SNEGSKA (reference sequence). CDR3 length: 18 amino acids. The J segment lost 0 bases and the V segment lost 1 base, leaving 10 bases of the junction unmatched.

This rearrangement joins TRBV6-2 or TRBV6-3 to TRBJ1-1; D uncertain. The CDR3 runs 13 residues. In germline, CDR1 is MNHEY, CDR2 SVGEGT. V lost 2 bases and J lost 5, with 9 bases in between. The CDR3 sequence: CASSYTVSTEAFF. CDR3 DNA: TGTGCCAGCAGTTACACAGTATCAACTGAAGCTTTCTTT.

This sequence joins TRBV4-1 and TRBJ1-1, with D hard to call. V shed 8 bases and J shed 0 bases, with 13 bases lying between them. Germline V gene data show CDR1 as MGHRA and CDR2 as YSYEKL. The CDR3 totals 14 residues. CDR3 loop: CASALVGLNTEAFF. The CDR3 DNA reads TGCGCCAGCGCGCTTGTCGGTTTGAACACTGAAGCTTTCTTT.